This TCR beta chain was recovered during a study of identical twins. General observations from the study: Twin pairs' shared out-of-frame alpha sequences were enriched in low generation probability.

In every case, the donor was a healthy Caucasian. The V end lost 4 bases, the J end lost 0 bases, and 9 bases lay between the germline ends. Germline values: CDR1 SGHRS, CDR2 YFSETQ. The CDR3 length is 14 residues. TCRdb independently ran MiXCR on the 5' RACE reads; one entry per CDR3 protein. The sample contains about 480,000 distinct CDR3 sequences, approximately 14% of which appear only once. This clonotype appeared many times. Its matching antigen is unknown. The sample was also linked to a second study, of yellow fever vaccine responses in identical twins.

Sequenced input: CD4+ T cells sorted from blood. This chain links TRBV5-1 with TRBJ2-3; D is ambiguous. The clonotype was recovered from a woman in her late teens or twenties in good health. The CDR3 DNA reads TGCGCCAGCAGCCCCGGTGAAAGCACAGATACGCAGTATTTT. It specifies CASSPGESTDTQYF.